Below are 21 T cell receptor beta chains sequenced from a single sample in a study of tumor-infiltrating lymphocytes in primary liver carcinoma (dated by TCRdb to the late 2010s). The sample was run on an Illumina HiSeq 2500. TCRbeta-specific cDNA was reverse-transcribed from around 500 ng total RNA using a constant-region primer and ProtoScript II reverse transcriptase. Three nested multiplex PCR rounds, following a slightly modified ARM-PCR procedure, were used to build the TCRbeta libraries. Each of the first two PCR rounds ran for approximately 10 cycles and used multiplex TRBV1-TRBV30 forward primers together with a Cbeta reverse primer. Through fastp at Q25 and MiXCR, TCRdb rebuilt clones from the public reads, retaining in-frame beta chains. Each entry merges the rows of one CDR3 protein and shows their most common DNA and genes. Recorded for this sample are 52,000 or so distinct CDR3 sequences; around 77% of them occurred a single time. Of the sample, around 22% falls within the top ten clones.

Without any cell sorting, total RNA and DNA were extracted together from roughly 21-30 mg of bulk tissue using the AllPrep DNA/RNA mini kit. Sequenced: liver tumor tissue from sampling region 5. In the paper's terms, the cell subset or site label means: tumor region T5, tumor centre. These receptors were taken from a middle-aged man with primary liver carcinoma and hepatitis B virus infection.

This clonotype is deemed medium-sized. This chain links TRBV4-3 with TRBJ2-7; D may be TRBD2 (7 bases). CDR3 size: 15 residues. CDR1 and CDR2 from the germline V gene are LGHNA and YSLEER. Trimming removed 0 bases at V and 5 bases at J, with 14 bases between. The CDR3 protein is CASSQDRGAGDEQYF. CDR3 DNA: TGCGCCAGCAGCCAAGATAGGGGGGCGGGAGACGAGCAGTACTTC.

This clonotype was observed many times. This may be a read error, as it is one base from a much larger clone. The chain joins TRBV10-2 to TRBJ2-3, with D unclear. This CDR3 is 14 amino acids long. Looked up from germline, CDR1 is WSHSY and CDR2 is SAAADI. V shed 10 bases and J shed 1 base, with 15 bases lying between them. The CDR3 reads CANSDTRGTDTQYF. The CDR3 nucleotides are TGCGCCAACTCCGATACAAGGGGCACAGATACGCAGTATTTT.

As concerns this clonotype: The junction does not match germline at one end; this may be a read error. The rearrangement uses TRBV30 and TRBJ1-1; no clear D. Germline loops: CDR1 GTSNPN, CDR2 SVGIG (reference sequence). The CDR3 is made up of 13 amino acids. The CDR3, as DNA: TGTACCTGGAGTGCGGATAGGAGGACTGAAGTTTTCTTT. It translates to CTWSADRRTEVFF.

The chain uses TRBV6-5 and TRBJ1-1; perhaps TRBD1 as D (6 bases). V was cut by 5 bases and J by 6 bases, with 25 bases left in between. The CDR3 length is 17 residues. Germline V gene data show CDR1 as MNHEY and CDR2 as SVGAGI. CDR3 bases: TGTGCCAGCAGTCCCCCCACGGGGGCAGTAGGTATCCCTGAAGCTTTCTTT. This encodes CASSPPTGAVGIPEAFF.

In the case of this clonotype: A read error may account for a junction end that differs from germline. The V gene is TRBV14, the J gene TRBJ2-3; D remains unclear. Germline V lookup: CDR1 SGHDN, CDR2 FVKESK. This CDR3 has 13 amino acids. CDR3 nucleotides: TGCGCCAGTAGCCTAAGCAGGTCAGATACGCGGTATTTT. It encodes CASSLSRSDTRYF.

The chain joins TRBV11-2 to TRBJ2-7; 11 bases agree with TRBD2. Germline CDR1 is SGHAT and CDR2 is FQNNGV. Trimming cost V 3 bases and J 0 bases; bases outside gene matches: 16. CDR3 length: 20 amino acids. CDR3 in amino acids: CASSLWDERTSGLSSYEQYF. In DNA form, the CDR3 reads TGTGCCAGCAGCTTGTGGGATGAGAGGACTAGCGGGCTCAGCTCCTACGAGCAGTACTTC.

Note on this clonotype: An end of the junction does not agree with germline; a read error may underlie this. The chain links TRBV7-2 to TRBJ1-5, with TRBD1 matching over 9 bases. CDR3 length: 18 amino acids. Germline CDR1 and CDR2: SGHTA and FQGNSA. The CDR3 region has the DNA TGTGCCAGCAGCTTAGCCGGGACAGGGTTTGGTAGCAATCAGCGCCAGCATTTT. It specifies CASSLAGTGFGSNQRQHF.

This clonotype was seen a few times. This chain connects TRBV6-5 to TRBJ1-1; D ambiguous. Germline assignment: CDR1 MNHEY and CDR2 SVGAGI. V lost 6 bases and J 1 base, leaving 12 bases between the germline ends. The CDR3 extends over 14 amino acids. The CDR3 DNA is TGTGCCAGCAGGGACCCCCGCCAGAACACTGAAGCTTTCTTT. It codes for CASRDPRQNTEAFF.

Comments on this clonotype: The junction differs from germline at one of its ends, possibly a read error. The chain employs TRBV7-8 and TRBJ2-2; TRBD1 might be the D (6 bases). The CDR3 is made up of 14 amino acids. Germline loops: CDR1 SGHVS, CDR2 FQNEAQ. CDR3: CTSGYRVNTGELFF. DNA for the CDR3: TGTACCAGCGGCTACAGGGTCAACACCGGGGAGCTGTTTTTT.

Concerning this clonotype itself: The conserved closing phenylalanine or tryptophan is absent in this CDR3, likely reflecting a read error. Here the CDR3 reads CVISESLYEQYL. The CDR3 DNA is TGTGTCATCAGTGAGTCCCTCTACGAGCAGTACCTC. The chain is built from TRBV10-3 and TRBJ2-7, with no clear D. The CDR3 totals 12 residues. Germline CDR1 and CDR2: ENHRY and SYGVKD.

A word on this clonotype: The CDR3 ends on some other residue instead of the conserved phenylalanine or tryptophan, so this is likely a read error. The chain joins TRBV11-1 to TRBJ2-7, with D tentatively TRBD2 (5 bases). The length of the CDR3 is 17 residues. Germline-derived CDR1 and CDR2 are SGHAT and FQDESV (reference sequence). Trimming removed 5 bases at V and 0 bases at J, with 20 bases between. CDR3 sequence (DNA): TGTGCCAGCAGCATAGGGCCGGCGGGTGAGAGCTCCTACGAGCAGTACCTC. Protein: CASSIGPAGESSYEQYL.

Comments on this clonotype: Compared with germline, one end of the junction differs, possibly owing to a read error. V gene TRBV7-9 combines with J gene TRBJ2-7; no reliable D call. Looked up from germline, CDR1 is SEHNR and CDR2 is FQNEAQ (reference sequence). The CDR3 loop spans 13 amino acids. Here the CDR3 reads CASSTENSYDQYF. As DNA, the CDR3 is TGTGCCAGCAGCACTGAGAACTCCTACGATCAGTACTTC.

In the case of this clonotype: The junction shows a germline mismatch at one end, possibly a read error. The chain couples TRBV4-3 to TRBJ2-1, with D maybe TRBD1 (5 bases). This CDR3 comprises 16 residues. In germline, CDR1 is LGHNA, CDR2 YSLEER. Written as DNA, the CDR3 is TGCGCCAGCAGCCAATACCCCCCTCCGGCGGACAACGAGCAGTTCTTC. This gives the protein CASSQYPPPADNEQFF.

This clonotype was detected once. Without the conserved terminal phenylalanine or tryptophan, this CDR3 likely stems from a read error. The rearrangement uses TRBV28 and TRBJ2-7; weak D call: TRBD2 (6 bases). Deletions cut 3 bases from V and 7 bases from J, with 16 bases between. The CDR3 runs to 14 residues. CDR1 and CDR2 from the germline V gene are MDHEN and SYDVKM. This chain's CDR3 is CASSLYGRVDEQYI. DNA for the CDR3: TGTGCCAGCAGTTTGTACGGGAGAGTAGATGAGCAGTACATC.

The chain combines TRBV12-3 or TRBV12-4 with TRBJ2-1; 8 nucleotides agree with TRBD1. The CDR3 totals 15 residues. Trimming took 10 bases from V and 3 from J; bases not matched to a gene: 11. CDR3 nucleotides: TGTGCCAACAGGGGGGCAGGGCGGATCTACAATGAGCAGTTCTTC. Translation: CANRGAGRIYNEQFF.

Worth noting for this clonotype: One junction end disagrees with the germline gene, perhaps due to a read error. This chain joins TRBV6-5 and TRBJ2-7, with 8 bases that match TRBD2. Germline CDR1 and CDR2: MNHEY and SVGAGI. The CDR3 extends over 14 amino acids. CDR3 loop: CASRELADVYEQYF. CDR3 DNA: TGTGCCAGCAGGGAACTAGCGGACGTCTACGAACAGTACTTC.

Note on this clonotype: The conserved phenylalanine or tryptophan normally closing the CDR3 is absent here, so this likely arose from a read error. This chain joins TRBV29-1 and TRBJ1-3; 9 bases align to TRBD1. The CDR3 spans 15 residues. Looked up from germline, CDR1 is SQVTM and CDR2 is ANQGSEA. The CDR3 region has the DNA TGCAGCGTTGTGGAGTACAGGGGGCGAGGAAACAACATATATCTT. It specifies CSVVEYRGRGNNIYL.

This sequence joins TRBV7-9 and TRBJ2-2; 8 bases align to TRBD1. CDR1 and CDR2 from the germline V gene are SEHNR and FQNEAQ (reference sequence). J was trimmed by 8 bases and V by 5 bases; bases with no gene match: 10. The CDR3 runs to 15 residues. CDR3 protein: CASSAWTGMTGELFF. The CDR3 DNA reads as TGTGCCAGCAGCGCCTGGACAGGGATGACAGGGGAGCTGTTTTTT.

The chain combines TRBV6-6 with TRBJ2-7; the D gene is possibly TRBD2 (5 bases). Trimming shortened V by 0 bases and J by 5 bases, and 17 bases separated the two germline ends. This CDR3 comprises 16 residues. Germline CDR1 is MNHNY and CDR2 is SVGAGI (reference sequence). The CDR3 DNA follows: TGTGCCAGCAGTTACTCGGGAGTGAGGGCAACCCACGAGCAGTACTTC. This codes for CASSYSGVRATHEQYF.

This clonotype has a handful of counts. V and J are TRBV12-3 or TRBV12-4 and TRBJ1-5, with 10 positions matching TRBD1. CDR3 size: 15 residues. V gave up 8 bases and J gave up 5 bases; unmatched junction bases: 9. The CDR3, as DNA: TGTGCCAGCGGATTCGTGACAGGGGGCCATCAGCCCCAGCATTTT. This codes for CASGFVTGGHQPQHF.

As concerns this clonotype: Possible read error: a much larger clone is one base away. The V gene is TRBV7-3, the J gene TRBJ2-1, with D unresolved. Germline V gene sequence: CDR1 SGHTA, CDR2 FQGTGA. V was shortened by 0 bases and J by 13 bases, with 13 bases between the two germline ends. This CDR3 comprises 13 residues. The CDR3 DNA sequence: TGTGCCAGCAGCTTAACGCAATCTAGTTGTCAGTTCTTC. Its translation is CASSLTQSSCQFF.